The clone carrying this T cell receptor beta chain was seen a handful of times. What it recognizes is unknown. This sample stems from a study of T cell repertoires in cytomegalovirus infection. Study-level background: A matching HLA type, together with CMV infection, was signaled by public TCR beta signatures.

CDR3 length: 15 amino acids. Looked up from germline, CDR1 is DFQATT and CDR2 is SNEGSKA (reference sequence). V lost 3 bases, J lost 0 bases, and 12 bases lay in between. Findings of the study overall: Adding up the frequency of public TCR beta families identified people who carried CMV plus the relevant HLA. Clonotypes of TCR beta that were HLA-C-restricted and CMV-specific dominated the ex vivo response.

TCRdb independently ran MiXCR on the reads; one entry per CDR3 protein. The table has more than 650,000 distinct CDR3 sequences, less than 40% seen once. Source material: PBMCs. The receptor was isolated from a human donor in good health (CMV status not recorded). Some clones in this sample may be carry-over from other donors' samples. V and J are TRBV20-1 and TRBJ2-1; TRBD2 might be the D (6 bases). The CDR3 bases are TGCAGTGCTAGTAGCTATAGCGGCTCCTACAATGAGCAGTTCTTC. Amino acids: CSASSYSGSYNEQFF.